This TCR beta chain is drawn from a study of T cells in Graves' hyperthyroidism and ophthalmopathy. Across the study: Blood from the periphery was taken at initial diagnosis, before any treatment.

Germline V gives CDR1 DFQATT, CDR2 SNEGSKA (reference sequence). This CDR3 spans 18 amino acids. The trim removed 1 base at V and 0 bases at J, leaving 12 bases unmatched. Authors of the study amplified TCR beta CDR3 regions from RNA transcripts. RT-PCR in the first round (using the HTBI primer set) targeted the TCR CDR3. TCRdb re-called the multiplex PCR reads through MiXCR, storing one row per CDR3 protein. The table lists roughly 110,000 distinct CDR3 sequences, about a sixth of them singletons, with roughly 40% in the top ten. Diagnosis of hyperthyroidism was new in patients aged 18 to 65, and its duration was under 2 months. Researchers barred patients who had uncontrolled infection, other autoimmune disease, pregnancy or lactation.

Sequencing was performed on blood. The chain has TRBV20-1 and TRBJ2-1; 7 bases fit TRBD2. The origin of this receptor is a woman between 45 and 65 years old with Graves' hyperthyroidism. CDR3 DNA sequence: TGCAGTGCTAGAGGGGCGGGAGACCGTATAAGCTCCTACAATGAGCAGTTCTTC. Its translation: CSARGAGDRISSYNEQFF.